These T cell receptor beta chains were read from a single sample in a study of T cells in Graves' hyperthyroidism and ophthalmopathy. TCRdb re-derived calls from the multiplex PCR reads in MiXCR, one entry per CDR3 protein. Seen here are nearly 750,000 distinct CDR3 sequences, approximately 40% observed once, and the top ten hold less than 35%. Sample: blood. All receptors come from a woman between 40 and 55 years old with Graves' hyperthyroidism. CDR3s include the opening cysteine and the closing phenylalanine or tryptophan. The order of the fields is V gene, D gene, J gene, clone size, CDR3 protein, CDR3 DNA. The D gene is left open where the match is weak. Only some rows state a clone size, as once, few, many or a class for expanded clones.

v_call: TRBV7-8; d_call: -; j_call: TRBJ2-5; clone_size: many; cdr3_aa: CASSSELAGYQETQYF; cdr3_nt: TGTGCCAGCAGCTCTGAGCTGGCGGGGTATCAAGAGACCCAGTACTTC
v_call: TRBV19; d_call: -; j_call: TRBJ1-2; clone_size: many; cdr3_aa: CASRKGGANYGYTF; cdr3_nt: TGTGCCAGTAGGAAGGGGGGTGCGAACTATGGCTACACCTTC
v_call: TRBV10-3; d_call: -; j_call: TRBJ1-1; clone_size: many; cdr3_aa: CAITQDVNTEAFF; cdr3_nt: TGTGCCATCACGCAGGACGTGAACACTGAAGCTTTCTTT
v_call: TRBV5-1; d_call: TRBD1; j_call: TRBJ1-1; clone_size: few; cdr3_aa: CASSRQGESTEAFF; cdr3_nt: TGCGCCAGCAGCAGACAGGGGGAGAGTACTGAAGCTTTCTTT
v_call: TRBV19; d_call: TRBD1; j_call: TRBJ2-7; clone_size: many; cdr3_aa: CASSSGQATPYEQYF; cdr3_nt: TGTGCCAGTAGTAGCGGACAGGCGACCCCGTACGAGCAGTACTTC
v_call: TRBV10-3; d_call: -; j_call: TRBJ2-7; clone_size: few; cdr3_aa: CASSYPLTRYEQYF; cdr3_nt: TGTGCCAGCAGTTACCCCTTGACACGGTACGAGCAGTACTTC
v_call: TRBV5-4; d_call: TRBD1; j_call: TRBJ1-1; clone_size: many; cdr3_aa: CASSLIPGQEAFF; cdr3_nt: TGTGCCAGCAGCCTCATACCGGGACAGGAAGCTTTCTTT
v_call: TRBV20-1; d_call: -; j_call: TRBJ2-7; clone_size: many; cdr3_aa: CSASLQGYEQYF; cdr3_nt: TGCAGTGCTAGCCTGCAGGGCTACGAGCAGTACTTC
v_call: TRBV12-3/TRBV12-4; d_call: -; j_call: TRBJ2-2; clone_size: -; cdr3_aa: CASTKFGRGDTGELFF; cdr3_nt: TGTGCCAGCACCAAATTCGGGAGAGGGGACACCGGGGAGCTGTTTTTT
v_call: TRBV7-2; d_call: -; j_call: TRBJ2-7; clone_size: -; cdr3_aa: CASSQARTNSYEQYF; cdr3_nt: TGCGCCAGCAGCCAAGCCCGAACAAACTCCTACGAGCAGTACTTC
v_call: TRBV10-3; d_call: -; j_call: TRBJ1-1; clone_size: many; cdr3_aa: CAISESNGLKNTEAFF; cdr3_nt: TGTGCCATCAGTGAGTCGAATGGTCTGAAGAACACTGAAGCTTTCTTT
v_call: TRBV11-2; d_call: -; j_call: TRBJ2-5; clone_size: -; cdr3_aa: CASSPRGRIETQYF; cdr3_nt: TGTGCCAGCAGCCCCAGGGGCAGGATAGAGACCCAGTACTTC
v_call: TRBV7-8; d_call: TRBD2; j_call: TRBJ2-5; clone_size: -; cdr3_aa: CASSLPVAGGGTQYF; cdr3_nt: TGTGCCAGCAGCTTGCCCGTAGCGGGAGGGGGGACCCAGTACTTC
v_call: TRBV7-9; d_call: TRBD1; j_call: TRBJ2-1; clone_size: -; cdr3_aa: CASRSTGSYEQFF; cdr3_nt: TGTGCCAGCAGGTCGACAGGGAGTTATGAGCAGTTCTTC
v_call: TRBV9; d_call: TRBD2; j_call: TRBJ2-2; clone_size: -; cdr3_aa: CASSPRGGDSPGELFF; cdr3_nt: TGTGCCAGCAGCCCCCGTGGGGGGGACTCGCCCGGGGAGCTGTTTTTT
v_call: TRBV6-2/TRBV6-3; d_call: TRBD1; j_call: TRBJ1-5; clone_size: -; cdr3_aa: CASIQQGAGNQPQHF; cdr3_nt: TGTGCCAGCATTCAACAGGGGGCGGGCAATCAGCCCCAGCATTTT
v_call: TRBV20-1; d_call: TRBD2; j_call: TRBJ2-3; clone_size: few; cdr3_aa: CSARPGLADTQYF; cdr3_nt: TGCAGTGCTAGACCGGGACTAGCCGATACGCAGTATTTT
v_call: TRBV12-3/TRBV12-4; d_call: -; j_call: TRBJ1-5; clone_size: -; cdr3_aa: CASTPGTQHF; cdr3_nt: TGTGCCAGCACCCCCGGGACCCAGCATTTT
v_call: TRBV19; d_call: -; j_call: TRBJ1-2; clone_size: many; cdr3_aa: CASSIGGRANYGYTF; cdr3_nt: TGTGCCAGTAGTATTGGTGGCCGAGCTAACTATGGCTACACCTTC
v_call: TRBV5-6; d_call: -; j_call: TRBJ2-7; clone_size: few; cdr3_aa: CASTEGHSDEQYF; cdr3_nt: TGTGCCAGCACCGAGGGGCATAGCGACGAGCAGTACTTC
v_call: TRBV3-1; d_call: -; j_call: TRBJ1-2; clone_size: -; cdr3_aa: CASSHRMPGHGYTF; cdr3_nt: TGTGCCAGCAGCCACCGAATGCCGGGACACGGCTACACCTTC
v_call: TRBV7-2; d_call: -; j_call: TRBJ1-2; clone_size: many; cdr3_aa: CASSLFRTSRGYTF; cdr3_nt: TGTGCCAGCAGCTTATTTAGGACCAGTCGGGGCTACACCTTC
v_call: TRBV4-1; d_call: -; j_call: TRBJ1-5; clone_size: -; cdr3_aa: CASSLWGGRNQPQHF; cdr3_nt: TGCGCCAGCAGCCTCTGGGGGGGTCGCAATCAGCCCCAGCATTTT
v_call: TRBV7-2; d_call: -; j_call: TRBJ2-7; clone_size: many; cdr3_aa: CASSLRDGTPYEQYF; cdr3_nt: TGTGCCAGCAGCTTAAGAGACGGAACTCCCTACGAGCAGTACTTC
v_call: TRBV28; d_call: -; j_call: TRBJ1-1; clone_size: -; cdr3_aa: CASSSWSNTEAFF; cdr3_nt: TGTGCCAGCAGTTCCTGGTCGAACACTGAAGCTTTCTTT
v_call: TRBV15; d_call: -; j_call: TRBJ1-5; clone_size: -; cdr3_aa: CATSRMALGPQHF; cdr3_nt: TGTGCCACCAGCAGGATGGCTTTGGGGCCCCAGCATTTT
v_call: TRBV12-3/TRBV12-4; d_call: -; j_call: TRBJ1-2; clone_size: -; cdr3_aa: CASSPQSGPAHCGYTF; cdr3_nt: TGTGCCAGCAGTCCGCAGTCCGGCCCGGCCCACTGTGGCTACACCTTC
v_call: TRBV7-9; d_call: -; j_call: TRBJ1-5; clone_size: many; cdr3_aa: CASSPGAEYSNQPQHF; cdr3_nt: TGTGCCAGCAGCCCCGGGGCAGAATATAGCAATCAGCCCCAGCATTTT
v_call: TRBV5-1; d_call: TRBD2; j_call: TRBJ2-2; clone_size: few; cdr3_aa: CASSHGRLAGFGELFF; cdr3_nt: TGCGCCAGCAGCCATGGACGACTAGCGGGTTTCGGGGAGCTGTTTTTT
v_call: TRBV28; d_call: TRBD2; j_call: TRBJ2-5; clone_size: -; cdr3_aa: CASSFDVAGGKETQYF; cdr3_nt: TGTGCCAGCAGTTTCGACGTAGCGGGAGGCAAAGAGACCCAGTACTTC
v_call: TRBV7-6; d_call: -; j_call: TRBJ2-5; clone_size: -; cdr3_aa: CASSAGRAQYF; cdr3_nt: TGTGCCAGCAGCGCCGGCAGGGCCCAGTACTTC
v_call: TRBV7-9; d_call: TRBD1; j_call: TRBJ2-6; clone_size: -; cdr3_aa: CASSLLTGITSGANVLTF; cdr3_nt: TGTGCCAGCAGCTTGTTGACAGGGATAACTTCTGGGGCCAACGTCCTGACTTTC
v_call: TRBV6-5; d_call: -; j_call: TRBJ1-2; clone_size: -; cdr3_aa: CASSYGAANGYTF; cdr3_nt: TGTGCCAGCAGTTACGGAGCAGCTAATGGCTACACCTTC
v_call: TRBV7-9; d_call: -; j_call: TRBJ2-2; clone_size: -; cdr3_aa: CASSLDGTRGTGELFF; cdr3_nt: TGTGCCAGCAGCTTAGACGGCACGAGAGGCACCGGGGAGCTGTTTTTT
v_call: TRBV7-2; d_call: TRBD1; j_call: TRBJ1-2; clone_size: -; cdr3_aa: CASSPGQGLKSNYGYTF; cdr3_nt: TGTGCCAGCAGCCCCGGACAGGGGTTAAAGTCTAACTATGGCTACACCTTC
v_call: TRBV19; d_call: -; j_call: TRBJ2-7; clone_size: -; cdr3_aa: CASSTEPTGTYEQYF; cdr3_nt: TGTGCCAGTAGTACTGAACCGACGGGGACCTACGAGCAGTACTTC
v_call: TRBV6-2/TRBV6-3; d_call: -; j_call: TRBJ2-5; clone_size: few; cdr3_aa: CASSYDLIGQETQYF; cdr3_nt: TGTGCCAGCAGTTATGACCTCATCGGGCAGGAGACCCAGTACTTC
v_call: TRBV6-2/TRBV6-3; d_call: -; j_call: TRBJ2-7; clone_size: -; cdr3_aa: CASIQTGGQEQYF; cdr3_nt: TGTGCCAGCATTCAGACCGGGGGTCAGGAGCAGTACTTC
v_call: TRBV15; d_call: -; j_call: TRBJ1-2; clone_size: few; cdr3_aa: CATSSSGDKGRTF; cdr3_nt: TGTGCCACCAGCAGCTCTGGAGACAAAGGTCGCACCTTC
v_call: TRBV12-3/TRBV12-4; d_call: -; j_call: TRBJ2-7; clone_size: -; cdr3_aa: CASNGPGWTYEQYF; cdr3_nt: TGTGCCAGCAATGGTCCGGGGTGGACCTACGAGCAGTACTTC